Sequencing of this T cell receptor beta chain was carried out in a study of CD8+CD57+ T cells in acquired aplastic anemia. TCR beta VDJ and CDR3 profiles were obtained from a genomic DNA template. TCRdb re-analysed the reads in MiXCR, keeping a single row per CDR3 protein. Of 150,000 to 200,000 distinct CDR3 sequences listed, just under 45% are singletons. This clonotype appeared many times. Its target is not known. Study-wide results and caveats: Controls did not differ significantly from patients in CD8+ Simpson's diversity. The number of CD8+ CDR3 sequences shared by patients and controls was approximately 28.

Specimen: sorted CD4+, CD8+, or CD8+CD57+ T cells (not recorded which) from PBMCs. The receptor's source is a human donor in good health.

CDR3 amino acids: CSAPRAVEQFF. DNA for the CDR3: TGCAGTGCCCCTCGGGCGGTGGAGCAGTTCTTC. The chain uses TRBV20-1 and TRBJ2-1; no definite D call. The CDR3 totals 11 residues. With 6 bases removed from V and 10 bases from J, the gap between germline ends came to 13 bases. Germline V CDR1 and CDR2: DFQATT, SNEGSKA (reference sequence).